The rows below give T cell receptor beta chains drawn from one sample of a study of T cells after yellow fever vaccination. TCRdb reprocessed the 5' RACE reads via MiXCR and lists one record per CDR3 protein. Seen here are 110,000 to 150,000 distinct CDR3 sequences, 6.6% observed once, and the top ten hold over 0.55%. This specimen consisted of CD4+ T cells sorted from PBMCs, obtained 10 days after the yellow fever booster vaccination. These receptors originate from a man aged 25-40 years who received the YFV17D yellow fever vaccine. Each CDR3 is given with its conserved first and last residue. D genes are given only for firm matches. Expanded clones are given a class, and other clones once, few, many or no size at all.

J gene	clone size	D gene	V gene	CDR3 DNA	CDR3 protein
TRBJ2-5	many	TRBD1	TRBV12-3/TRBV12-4	TGTGCCAGCAGCAGGGGGATGGGGGAGACCCAGTACTTC	CASSRGMGETQYF
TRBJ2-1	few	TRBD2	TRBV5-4	TGTGCCAGCAGCTTCGGTGGACTAGCGGGGACCTACAATGAGCAGTTCTTC	CASSFGGLAGTYNEQFF
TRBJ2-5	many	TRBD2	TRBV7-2	TGTGCCAGCAGCCGGACTAGCGGCCAAGAGACCCAGTACTTC	CASSRTSGQETQYF
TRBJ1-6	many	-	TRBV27	TGTGCCAGCAGTTTATCCGGGGAGCGTGCAGGGAGGTCACCCCTCCACTTT	CASSLSGERAGRSPLHF
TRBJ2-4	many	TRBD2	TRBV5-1	TGCGCCAGCAGCTTGGTTAGCGGGAGGGCCGCAAACATTCAGTACTTC	CASSLVSGRAANIQYF
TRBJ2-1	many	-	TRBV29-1	TGCAGCGTGCGGGCGGGCAGCAATGAGCAGTTCTTC	CSVRAGSNEQFF
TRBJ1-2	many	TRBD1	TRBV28	TGTGCCAGCAGTTCCACTGGACAGGGGGCGGGCTACACCTTC	CASSSTGQGAGYTF
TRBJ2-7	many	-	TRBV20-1	TGCAGTGCTAGAACAGGGCAAAACTCCTACGAGCAGTACTTC	CSARTGQNSYEQYF
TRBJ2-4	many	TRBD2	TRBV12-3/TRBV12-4	TGTGCCAGCAGTTCTAGCGGAGGGACCAAAAACATTCAGTACTTC	CASSSSGGTKNIQYF
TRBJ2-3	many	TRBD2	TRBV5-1	TGCGCCAGCAGCTTGGCCGAGAGCGGGGGTACGCAGTATTTT	CASSLAESGGTQYF
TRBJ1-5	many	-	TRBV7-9	TGTGCCAGCAGCCCCGGCGGGGTCCCTCAGCCCCAGCATTTT	CASSPGGVPQPQHF
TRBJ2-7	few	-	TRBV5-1	TGCGCCAGCAGCTCCGCTGGGTTTGATGAGCAGTACTTC	CASSSAGFDEQYF
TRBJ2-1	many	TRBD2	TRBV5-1	TGCGCCAGCAGCTTGGGGATCACTAGCGGGAGAAACAATGAGCAGTTCTTC	CASSLGITSGRNNEQFF
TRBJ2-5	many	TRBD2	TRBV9	TGTGCCAGCAGCGTAGCTCCGGGAGGAAGAGAGACCCAGTACTTC	CASSVAPGGRETQYF
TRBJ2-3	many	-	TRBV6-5	TGTGCCAGCAGTTACTCAACGCTACCCACAGATACGCAGTATTTT	CASSYSTLPTDTQYF
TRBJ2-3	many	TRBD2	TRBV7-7	TGTGCTAGCAGCCCTGGGACTAGCGGGGGTCTAACAGATACGCAGTATTTT	CASSPGTSGGLTDTQYF
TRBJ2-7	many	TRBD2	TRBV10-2	TGCGCCAGCATTCTAAGGACTAGCGGGAGCTACGAGCAGTACTTC	CASILRTSGSYEQYF
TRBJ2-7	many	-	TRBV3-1	TGTGCCAGCAGCAATCAGGGATCCTTTTCTCGCGAGCAGTACTTC	CASSNQGSFSREQYF
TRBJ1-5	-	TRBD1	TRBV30	TGTGCCTGGTCTAGAACAGGGGGCAATCAGCCCCAGCATTTT	CAWSRTGGNQPQHF
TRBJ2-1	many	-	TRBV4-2	TGTGCCAGCAGCCAAGAACCCGGGCGGAATGAGCAGTTCTTC	CASSQEPGRNEQFF
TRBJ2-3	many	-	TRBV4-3	TGCGCCAGCAGCCAAGGAAAAGAAAGCGGTTGGGCTGATACGCAGTATTTT	CASSQGKESGWADTQYF
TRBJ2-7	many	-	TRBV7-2	TGTGCCAGCAGCTCGGGGCAGCGGAAGCAGTACTTC	CASSSGQRKQYF
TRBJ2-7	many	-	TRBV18	TGTGCCAGCTCTCAGGATAACAGGGGAGGTTTCTCCTACGAGCAGTACTTC	CASSQDNRGGFSYEQYF
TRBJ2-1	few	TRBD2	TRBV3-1	TGTGCCAGCAGCGTCCAGCGGGAGGCCCCCTACAATGAGCAGTTCTTC	CASSVQREAPYNEQFF
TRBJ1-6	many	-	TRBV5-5	TGTGCCAGCAGCTTGGGTTCCGGGGCTTCACCCCTCCACTTT	CASSLGSGASPLHF
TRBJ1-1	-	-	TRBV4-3	TGCGCCAGCAGCCAAGGCTATAGCAACACTGAAGCTTTCTTT	CASSQGYSNTEAFF
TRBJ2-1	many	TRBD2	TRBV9	TGTGCCAGCAGCGACCAGGCCCGGACTAGGGTAAATGAGCAGTTCTTC	CASSDQARTRVNEQFF
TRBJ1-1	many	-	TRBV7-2	TGTGCCAGCAGACCAACTCCGAACACTGAAGCTTTCTTT	CASRPTPNTEAFF
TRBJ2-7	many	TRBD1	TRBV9	TGTGCCAGCAGCGTACGGACAGGGAATGACGAGCAGTACTTC	CASSVRTGNDEQYF
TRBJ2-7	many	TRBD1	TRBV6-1	TGTGCCAGCAGTCGCGACAGGGTTAGCTCCTACGAGCAGTACTTC	CASSRDRVSSYEQYF
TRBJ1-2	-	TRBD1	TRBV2	TGTGCCAGCAGGGCTGCCTTTCGGGACAGAAACTATGGCTACACCTTC	CASRAAFRDRNYGYTF
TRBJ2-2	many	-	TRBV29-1	TGCAGCGTCGAGGGACCGAACACCGGGGAGCTGTTTTTT	CSVEGPNTGELFF
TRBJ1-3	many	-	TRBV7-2	TGTGCCAGCAGCTTAGTGGGAAACACCATATATTTT	CASSLVGNTIYF
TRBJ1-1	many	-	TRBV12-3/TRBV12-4	TGTGCCAGCAGTTTTGTGGGGCCGAACACTGAAGCTTTCTTT	CASSFVGPNTEAFF
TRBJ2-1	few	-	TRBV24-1	TGTGCCACCATCGGAGGAAACAATGAGCAGTTCTTC	CATIGGNNEQFF
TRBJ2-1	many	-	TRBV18	TGTGCCAGCTCACGCGACTGGGAGGAGGAGCAGTTCTTC	CASSRDWEEEQFF
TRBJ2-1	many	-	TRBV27	TGTGCCAGCAGTTCCCTGGGGCAGGGTAGGAATGAGCAGTTCTTC	CASSSLGQGRNEQFF
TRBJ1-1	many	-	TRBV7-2	TGTGCCAGCAGCGCGACCCCAGCCACTGAAGCTTTCTTT	CASSATPATEAFF
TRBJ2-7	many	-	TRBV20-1	TGCAGTGCCCTCGGACCCATGAAGGACGACGAGCAGTACTTC	CSALGPMKDDEQYF
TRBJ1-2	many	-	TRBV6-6	TGTGCCAGCAGTAGGGAGTTGGTCTATGGCTACACCTTC	CASSRELVYGYTF
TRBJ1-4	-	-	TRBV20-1	TGCTGTGCTAGAGATGGCCGGTTGACAACTAATGAAAAACTGTTTTTT	CCARDGRLTTNEKLFF
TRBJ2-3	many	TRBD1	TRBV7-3	TGTGCCAGCAGCCGGACAGGGATGTCAGATACGCAGTATTTT	CASSRTGMSDTQYF
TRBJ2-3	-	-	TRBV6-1	TGTGCCAGCAGTCAGGGTCCCCCTAGCACAGATACGCAGTATTTT	CASSQGPPSTDTQYF
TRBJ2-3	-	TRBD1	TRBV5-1	TGCGCCAGCAGCCTGGACAGGCCGCCGAGGGATACGCAGTATTTT	CASSLDRPPRDTQYF
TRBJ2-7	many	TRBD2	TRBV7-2	TGTGCCAGCAGCCCGGGCAGGCTAGCGGACTCCTACGAGCAGTACTTC	CASSPGRLADSYEQYF
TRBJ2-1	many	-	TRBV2	TGTGCCAGCAACTCGGGGCTCCGGTACAATGAGCAGTTCTTC	CASNSGLRYNEQFF
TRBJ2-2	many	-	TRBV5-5	TGTGCCAGCAGCTTGGCCCAGGCAGTGAACACCGGGGAGCTGTTTTTT	CASSLAQAVNTGELFF
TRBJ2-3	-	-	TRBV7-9	TGTGCCAGCAGCTCATCTCCGGGACGGACGGCAGATACGCAGTATTTT	CASSSSPGRTADTQYF
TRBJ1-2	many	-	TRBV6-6	TGTGCCAGCAGTTCCGCAGTCGGTGGCTACACCTTC	CASSSAVGGYTF
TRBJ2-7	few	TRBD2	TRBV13	TGTGCCAGCAAATTAACCGGGACTAGCGGGACAAGTGAGCAGTACTTC	CASKLTGTSGTSEQYF
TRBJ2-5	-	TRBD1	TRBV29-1	TGCAGCGTAAGACAGGGATTCGACGAGACCCAGTACTTC	CSVRQGFDETQYF
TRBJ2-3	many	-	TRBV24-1	TGTGCCACCAGTGATTTGTCGAGCGGGACAGATACGCAGTATTTT	CATSDLSSGTDTQYF
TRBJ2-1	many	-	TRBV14	TGTGCCAGCAGCCAAGTGGATTACAGGGGAGGGCAGAACAATGAGCAGTTCTTC	CASSQVDYRGGQNNEQFF
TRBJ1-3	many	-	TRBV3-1	TGTGCCAGCAGTAATACGGACACCATATATTTT	CASSNTDTIYF
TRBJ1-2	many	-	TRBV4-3	TGCGCCAGCAGCCCTGGGGGGGCGCTAAGCTATGGCTACACCTTC	CASSPGGALSYGYTF
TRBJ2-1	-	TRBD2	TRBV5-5	TGTGCCAGCAGCGCCGTCGGGACTACCAACCGGCAAATTGAGCAGTTCTTC	CASSAVGTTNRQIEQFF
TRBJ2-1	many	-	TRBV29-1	TGCAGCGTTGCGTGGGTCAGCTCCTACAATGAGCAGTTCTTC	CSVAWVSSYNEQFF
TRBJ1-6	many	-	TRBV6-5	TGTGCCAGCAGTCCCACCCGAAATTCACCCCTCCACTTT	CASSPTRNSPLHF
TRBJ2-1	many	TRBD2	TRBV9	TGTGCCAGCAGCGTAGCCGGGGGGGTTGAGCAGTTCTTC	CASSVAGGVEQFF
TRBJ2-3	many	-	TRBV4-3	TGCGCCAGCAGCCAAGCTTCCGAGGCTTTCGGTACGCAGTATTTT	CASSQASEAFGTQYF